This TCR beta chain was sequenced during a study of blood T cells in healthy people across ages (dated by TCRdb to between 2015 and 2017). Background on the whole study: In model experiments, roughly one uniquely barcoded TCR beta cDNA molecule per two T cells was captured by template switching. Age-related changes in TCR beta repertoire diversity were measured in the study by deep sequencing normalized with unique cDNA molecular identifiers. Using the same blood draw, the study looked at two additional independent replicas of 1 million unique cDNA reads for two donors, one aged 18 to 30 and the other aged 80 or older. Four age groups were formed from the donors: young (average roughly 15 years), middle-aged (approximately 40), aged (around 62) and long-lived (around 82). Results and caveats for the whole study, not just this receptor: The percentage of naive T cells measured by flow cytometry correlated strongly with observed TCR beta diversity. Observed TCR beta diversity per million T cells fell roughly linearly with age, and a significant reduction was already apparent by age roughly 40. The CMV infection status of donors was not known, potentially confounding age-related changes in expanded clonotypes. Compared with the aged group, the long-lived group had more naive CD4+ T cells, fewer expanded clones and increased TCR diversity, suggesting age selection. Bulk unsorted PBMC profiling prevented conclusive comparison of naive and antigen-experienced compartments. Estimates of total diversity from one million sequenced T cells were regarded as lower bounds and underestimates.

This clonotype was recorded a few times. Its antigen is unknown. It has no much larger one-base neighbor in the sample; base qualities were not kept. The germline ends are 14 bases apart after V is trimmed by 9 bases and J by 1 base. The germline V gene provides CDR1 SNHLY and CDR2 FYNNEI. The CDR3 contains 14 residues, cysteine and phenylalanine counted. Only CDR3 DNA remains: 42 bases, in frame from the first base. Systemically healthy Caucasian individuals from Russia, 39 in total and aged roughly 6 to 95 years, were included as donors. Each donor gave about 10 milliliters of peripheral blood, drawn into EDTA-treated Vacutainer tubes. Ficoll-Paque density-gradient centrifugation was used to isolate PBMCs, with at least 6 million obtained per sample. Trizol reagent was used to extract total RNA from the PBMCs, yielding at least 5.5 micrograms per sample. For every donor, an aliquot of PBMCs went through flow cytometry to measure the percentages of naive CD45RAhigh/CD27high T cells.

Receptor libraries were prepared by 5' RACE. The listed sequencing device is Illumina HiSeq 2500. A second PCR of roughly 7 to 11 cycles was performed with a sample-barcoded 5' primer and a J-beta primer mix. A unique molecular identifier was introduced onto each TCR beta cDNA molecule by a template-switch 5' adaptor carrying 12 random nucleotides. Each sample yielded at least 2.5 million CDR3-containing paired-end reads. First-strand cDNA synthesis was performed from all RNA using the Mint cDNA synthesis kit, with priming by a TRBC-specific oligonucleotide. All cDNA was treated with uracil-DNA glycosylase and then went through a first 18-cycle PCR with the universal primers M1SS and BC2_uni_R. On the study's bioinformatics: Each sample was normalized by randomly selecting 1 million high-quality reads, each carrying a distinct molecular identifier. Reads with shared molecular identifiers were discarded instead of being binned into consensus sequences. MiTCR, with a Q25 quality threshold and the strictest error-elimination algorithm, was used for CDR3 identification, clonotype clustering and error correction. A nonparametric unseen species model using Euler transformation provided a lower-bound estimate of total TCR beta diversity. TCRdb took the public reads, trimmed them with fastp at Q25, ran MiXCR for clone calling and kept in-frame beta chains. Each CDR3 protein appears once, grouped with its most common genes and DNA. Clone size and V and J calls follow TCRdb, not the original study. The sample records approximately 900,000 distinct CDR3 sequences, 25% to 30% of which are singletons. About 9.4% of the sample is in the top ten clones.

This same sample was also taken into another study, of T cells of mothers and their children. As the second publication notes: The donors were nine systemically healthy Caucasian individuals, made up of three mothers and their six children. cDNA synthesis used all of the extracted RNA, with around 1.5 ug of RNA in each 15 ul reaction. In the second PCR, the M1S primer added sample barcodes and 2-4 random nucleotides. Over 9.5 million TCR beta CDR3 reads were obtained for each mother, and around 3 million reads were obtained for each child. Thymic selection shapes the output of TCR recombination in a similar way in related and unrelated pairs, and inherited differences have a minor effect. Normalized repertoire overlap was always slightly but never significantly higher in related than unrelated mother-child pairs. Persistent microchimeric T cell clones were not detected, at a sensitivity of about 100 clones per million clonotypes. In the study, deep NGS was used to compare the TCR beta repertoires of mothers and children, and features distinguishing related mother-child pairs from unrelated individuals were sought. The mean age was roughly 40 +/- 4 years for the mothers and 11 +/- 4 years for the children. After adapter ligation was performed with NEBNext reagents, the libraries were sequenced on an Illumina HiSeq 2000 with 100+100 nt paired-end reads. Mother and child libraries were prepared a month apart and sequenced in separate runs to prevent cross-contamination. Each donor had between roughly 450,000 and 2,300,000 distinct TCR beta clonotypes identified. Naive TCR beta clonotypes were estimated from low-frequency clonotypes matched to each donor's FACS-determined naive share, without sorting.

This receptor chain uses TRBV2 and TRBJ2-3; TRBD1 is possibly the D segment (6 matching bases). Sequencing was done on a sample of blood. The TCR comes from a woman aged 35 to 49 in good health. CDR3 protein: CASSDSPGTDTQYF. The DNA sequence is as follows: TGTGCCAGTTCGGACAGTCCTGGCACAGATACGCAGTATTTT.